Listed here are 27 T cell receptor beta chains from one sample, sequenced in a study of T cells after yellow fever vaccination. In TCRdb, the 5' RACE reads were re-called with MiXCR into one record per CDR3 protein. The sample has hundreds of thousands of distinct CDR3 sequences; 8% to 9.5% are singletons. The material was PBMCs, obtained approximately 47 days after the first yellow fever vaccination. The receptors here all came from a man aged 18 to 30 who received the YFV17D yellow fever vaccine.

The V gene is TRBV6-5, the J gene TRBJ1-6; no firm D call. V was pared by 8 bases and J by 7 bases, with 9 bases between. Germline CDR1 MNHEY, CDR2 SVGAGI. The CDR3 contains 12 residues. CDR3 loop: CASRRTNSPLHF. The CDR3 bases are TGTGCCAGCCGACGAACGAATTCACCCCTCCACTTT.

The chain links TRBV6-5 to TRBJ1-5; D gene unclear. This CDR3 spans 17 amino acids. Between the trimmed V and J ends, which lost 4 bases and 0 bases, there was a span of 16 bases. The germline V gene has CDR1 MNHEY and CDR2 SVGAGI. Written as DNA, the CDR3 is TGTGCCAGCAGTTCGATCTGGATTCAGAATAGCAATCAGCCCCAGCATTTT. Protein: CASSSIWIQNSNQPQHF.

This clonotype was counted ten times or more. The V and J genes are TRBV5-1 and TRBJ2-6, with a possible D match to TRBD1 (6 bases). CDR3 length equals 17 residues. V lost 3 bases, J lost 2 bases, and 15 bases lay in between. Per germline, CDR1 SGHRS and CDR2 YFSETQ. DNA of the CDR3: TGCGCCAGCAGCTGGACAGAACTCAGGGCTGGGGCCAACGTCCTGACTTTC. It is translated as CASSWTELRAGANVLTF.

The chain employs TRBV29-1 and TRBJ2-7; 8 bases fit TRBD1. Germline CDR1 reads SQVTM; CDR2 reads ANQGSEA. The CDR3 loop spans 11 amino acids. Trimming cost V 4 bases and J 8 bases; bases outside gene matches: 4. The CDR3 sequence: CSVAQGVKQYV. The CDR3 DNA follows: TGCAGCGTTGCACAGGGGGTAAAGCAGTACGTC.

This clonotype was found a few times. The chain is built from TRBV30 and TRBJ2-5, with 7 nucleotides matching TRBD2. The CDR3 covers 14 residues. V shed 5 bases, J shed 2 bases, and the junction held 8 bases outside the gene matches. Germline loops: CDR1 GTSNPN, CDR2 SVGIG (reference sequence). The CDR3 region has the DNA TGTGCCTGGGGTCGAGCGGGGATGCAAGAGACCCAGTACTTC. It encodes CAWGRAGMQETQYF.

The J gene is TRBJ2-1, the V gene TRBV29-1; D not resolved. The CDR3 is 10 amino acids. With 8 bases removed from V and 3 bases from J, the gap between germline ends came to 5 bases. Germline V lookup: CDR1 SQVTM, CDR2 ANQGSEA. CDR3 sequence (DNA): TGCAGCATAGACTACAATGAGCAGTTCTTC. Its translation: CSIDYNEQFF.

Only a few counts were recorded for this clonotype. V usage is TRBV7-2 and J usage is TRBJ2-7, with D perhaps matching TRBD2 (6 bases). Deletions cut 0 bases from V and 2 bases from J, with 14 bases between. This CDR3 is built from 16 residues. CDR1 SGHTA and CDR2 FQGNSA come from the germline V gene. The CDR3 is CASSLAEGPKTYEQYF. In DNA, the CDR3 is TGTGCCAGCAGCTTAGCGGAGGGTCCTAAGACCTACGAGCAGTACTTC.

This clonotype was seen more than once but under ten times. V gene TRBV5-5 combines with J gene TRBJ2-1; D possibly corresponds to TRBD1 (6 bases). Germline V CDR1 and CDR2: SGHKS, YYEKEE (reference sequence). This CDR3 contains 12 residues. Trimming removed 0 bases at V and 13 bases at J, with 11 bases between. For the CDR3, the DNA is TGTGCCAGCAGCTTGGTCCCGACAGGACAGTTCTTC. It is translated as CASSLVPTGQFF.

This clonotype appeared a few times. The rearrangement joins TRBV24-1 to TRBJ1-1; D possibly corresponds to TRBD1 (5 bases). Germline CDR1 KGHDR, CDR2 SFDVKD. Trimming took off 5 bases at V and 6 bases at J, with 15 bases between the two ends. The CDR3 sequence is 14 residues long. CDR3 nucleotides: TGTGCCACCAGTGGTGGGGGTGGGATCGCTGAAGCTTTCTTT. As protein: CATSGGGGIAEAFF.

The rearrangement links TRBV20-1 to TRBJ2-3, with 12 bases that match TRBD2. Trimming cost V 0 bases and J 3 bases; bases outside gene matches: 4. The CDR3 runs 16 residues. The germline gives CDR1 DFQATT, CDR2 SNEGSKA (reference sequence). The CDR3 region has the DNA TGCAGTGCTAGAGATGTACTAGCGGGGGGTACAGATACGCAGTATTTT. Translating it yields CSARDVLAGGTDTQYF.

A few counts support this clonotype. The chain employs TRBV6-1 and TRBJ2-5; 8 bases are shared with TRBD2. Germline V lookup: CDR1 MNHNS, CDR2 SASEGT. The ends lost 5 bases at V and 5 bases at J; junction bases unmatched: 10. The CDR3 runs 15 residues. CDR3 in amino acids: CASSPRGGGGETQYF. CDR3 in DNA: TGTGCCAGCAGTCCTCGGGGGGGCGGAGGGGAGACCCAGTACTTC.

Points on this clonotype: A much larger clone sits a single nucleotide away, making a read error possible. This chain joins TRBV7-9 and TRBJ1-1; perhaps TRBD1 as D (5 bases). The germline V gene encodes CDR1 SEHNR and CDR2 FQNEAQ (reference sequence). Trimming took off 3 bases at V and 4 bases at J, with 15 bases between the two ends. CDR3 length equals 15 residues. The chain's CDR3 is CASSFCGTGGTEAFF. In DNA form, the CDR3 reads TGTGCCAGCAGCTTTTGCGGGACCGGGGGCACTGAAGCTTTCTTT.

The chain links TRBV6-2 or TRBV6-3 to TRBJ2-1; TRBD2 agrees at 7 bases. With V trimmed by 8 bases and J by 0 bases, 28 bases remained unmatched. The CDR3 loop spans 22 amino acids. Germline CDR1 and CDR2: MNHEY and SVGEGT. For the CDR3, the DNA is TGTGCCAGCTGGGCTTTCCTCTCCGGGCTAACTCCCGGGACTACCTCCTACAATGAGCAGTTCTTC. Encoded protein: CASWAFLSGLTPGTTSYNEQFF.

The sample holds a few counts of this clonotype. This sequence joins TRBV11-2 and TRBJ2-3, with TRBD2 identical over 13 bases. The germline gives CDR1 SGHAT, CDR2 FQNNGV. The CDR3 is 21 amino acids. V shed 5 bases and J 7 bases; nucleotides not matched to a gene: 24. CDR3 region: CASSPGQRDRTGLAGPNTQYF. The CDR3 DNA reads TGTGCCAGCAGCCCTGGGCAGCGGGACAGAACGGGACTAGCGGGGCCGAATACGCAGTATTTT.

This clonotype was detected a few times. This chain connects TRBV12-3 or TRBV12-4 to TRBJ2-3; TRBD1 aligns across 9 bases. This CDR3 is 14 amino acids long. The V and J ends lost 5 bases and 4 bases, in that order; junction bases with no gene match: 4. CDR3 nucleotides: TGTGCCAGCAGTCCGGGACAGGGATCAGATACGCAGTATTTT. It yields the protein CASSPGQGSDTQYF.

The chain uses TRBV20-1 and TRBJ2-5, with D unclear. Germline-derived CDR1 and CDR2 are DFQATT and SNEGSKA (reference sequence). Between the trimmed V and J ends, which lost 1 base and 5 bases, there was a span of 8 bases. The CDR3 has 12 residues. CDR3 protein: CSARASWETQYF. CDR3 bases: TGCAGTGCTAGAGCGAGCTGGGAGACCCAGTACTTC.

This clonotype was detected once. V is TRBV25-1 and J is TRBJ1-5; 10 bases map to TRBD1. The germline V gene has CDR1 MGHDK and CDR2 SYGVNS. V lost 3 bases, J lost 2 bases, and 7 bases stayed unmatched. The CDR3 sequence is 17 residues long. CDR3 residues: CASSEGSGTGGNQPQHF. The DNA of the CDR3 is TGTGCCAGCAGTGAGGGATCCGGGACAGGGGGCAATCAGCCCCAGCATTTT.

J is TRBJ1-2 and V is TRBV20-1; tentatively, D is TRBD1 (6 bases). V was pared by 6 bases and J by 4 bases, with 9 bases between. The CDR3 has 11 amino acids. Germline V gene data show CDR1 as DFQATT and CDR2 as SNEGSKA (reference sequence). The CDR3 protein is CSAPTGYGYTF. DNA of the CDR3: TGCAGTGCGCCGACAGGCTATGGCTACACCTTC.

This clonotype came up a few times. This chain connects TRBV6-5 to TRBJ2-1, with TRBD2 as a possible D gene (5 bases). The CDR3 consists of 15 residues. Trimming took 2 bases from V and 9 from J, leaving 17 bases between them. Germline CDR1 is MNHEY and CDR2 is SVGAGI. CDR3 amino acids: CASSYLEFPGGEQFF. Here the CDR3 DNA reads TGTGCCAGCAGTTACCTGGAATTCCCAGGAGGTGAGCAGTTCTTC.

This chain connects TRBV6-2 or TRBV6-3 to TRBJ2-1; D remains unclear. CDR1 is MNHEY, CDR2 SVGEGT, per germline. This CDR3 contains 14 residues. Trimming removed 0 bases at V and 9 bases at J, with 12 bases between. As DNA, the CDR3 is TGTGCCAGCAGTTACTCGATAGGTGGCCCTGAGCAGTTCTTC. Amino acids: CASSYSIGGPEQFF.

There are a few counts of this clonotype. The rearrangement uses TRBV7-9 and TRBJ1-2; no reliable D call. The CDR3 has 16 amino acids. Per germline, CDR1 SEHNR and CDR2 FQNEAQ (reference sequence). Between the trimmed V and J ends, which lost 5 bases and 2 bases, there was a span of 18 bases. CDR3 coding DNA: TGTGCCAGCAGCCGTCTTTCCCACGGGGAAAACTATGGCTACACCTTC. Translated, it gives CASSRLSHGENYGYTF.

This chain uses TRBV7-2 with TRBJ2-1; 7 nucleotides line up with TRBD2. V gave up 4 bases and J gave up 4 bases; unmatched junction bases: 10. CDR3 length: 16 amino acids. Germline V gene lookup returns CDR1 SGHTA and CDR2 FQGNSA. CDR3 nucleotides: TGTGCCAGCAGCTGGGCCGGGACTACCTTTTACAATGAGCAGTTCTTC. Translation gives CASSWAGTTFYNEQFF.

This clonotype was recorded a few times. J is TRBJ1-6 and V is TRBV11-2, with 10 bases fitting TRBD1. This CDR3 is built from 16 residues. V dropped 5 bases and J dropped 10; count of bases not matched to a gene: 11. Looked up from germline, CDR1 is SGHAT and CDR2 is FQNNGV. The CDR3 nucleotides are TGTGCCAGCAGCAGGGACAGGGGCCCTGCGCGATCACCCCTCCACTTT. Translating gives CASSRDRGPARSPLHF. The complete variable domain, with remaining parts taken from reference TRBV11-2 and TRBJ1-6, reads EAGVAQSPRYKIIEKRQSVAFWCNPISGHATLYWYQQILGQGPKLLIQFQNNGVVDDSQLPKDRFSAERLKGVDSTLKIQPAKLEDSAVYLCASSRDRGPARSPLHFGNGTRLTVT.

This clonotype was seen only a few times. The chain employs TRBV7-9 and TRBJ1-4; possibly TRBD1 for D (5 bases). CDR3 length equals 14 residues. Trimming left V 0 bases short and J 8 bases short, with 10 bases between. Germline values: CDR1 SEHNR, CDR2 FQNEAQ (reference sequence). CDR3 sequence reads: CASSLAGTWEKLFF. The DNA of the CDR3 is TGTGCCAGCAGCTTAGCGGGGACCTGGGAAAAACTGTTTTTT.

The rearrangement joins TRBV5-6 to TRBJ1-6; D remains ambiguous. V was clipped by 4 bases and J by 9 bases, with 8 bases between them. Germline V gene lookup returns CDR1 SGHDT and CDR2 YYEEEE. There are 12 residues in the CDR3. In nucleotides, the CDR3 is TGTGCCAGCAGCAGGACGGGTTCACCCCTCCACTTT. It specifies CASSRTGSPLHF.

This clonotype occurred a few times. The genes are TRBV12-3 or TRBV12-4 and TRBJ1-2, with a tentative D call TRBD1 (5 bases). This CDR3 comprises 12 residues. Trimming left V 8 bases short and J 8 bases short, with 15 bases between. The CDR3 spells CASAETVPGYTF. The CDR3 DNA sequence: TGTGCCAGCGCGGAGACAGTTCCAGGCTACACCTTC.

This clonotype was counted only a few times. V and J are TRBV4-1 and TRBJ2-3; D perhaps matches TRBD2 (7 bases). In germline, CDR1 is MGHRA, CDR2 YSYEKL. The CDR3 consists of 16 residues. Trimming removed 4 bases from V and 6 bases from J, with 20 bases in between. CDR3 in amino acids: CASSLQGGGRGDTQYF. In DNA form, the CDR3 reads TGCGCCAGCAGCCTCCAAGGCGGGGGCCGAGGGGATACGCAGTATTTT.